This T cell receptor beta chain is from a study of beta chain features in type 1 diabetes (dated by TCRdb to the late 2010s). Study-wide context: Mean age, gender distribution, total cell number and subset yield were not different between patients and healthy donors. A total of roughly 99,000,000 sorted cells were examined across all samples, and the number of cells per subset was strongly correlated with RNA yield. The study compared the TCRB repertoires of sorted circulating CD4+ T cell subsets in recently diagnosed type 1 diabetes patients with those in matched healthy donors. Regulatory and stem cell-like memory subsets were obtained from only 8 patients and roughly eight healthy donors, while naive and central memory subsets were obtained from all 30 or so donors. What the work shows at the level of the full study, not this receptor alone: Naive, central memory and regulatory TCRB repertoires appeared to be more alike among patients than among healthy donors. Because the HLA sub-analyses included only small numbers of individuals, any influence of HLA type on TCRB rearrangement was left unresolved. Because cDNA was sequenced instead of genomic DNA, activated cells with high expression could be over-represented, although the groups did not differ in activation or CD3 levels. Fewer insertions and more nucleotide deletions at VDJ recombination sites were observed in patients with type 1 diabetes, implying thymic rearrangement abnormalities. A moderate but significant shortening of TCRB CDR3 length was observed in type 1 diabetes patients in all four CD4+ subsets. Shorter templates might be favored by PCR, yet because patient and control samples were amplified and corrected together, any such skew would affect both groups equally.

Each donor gave one peripheral blood draw, approximately 110 mL on average, collected into heparinised tubes. A BD FACSAria II was used to sort naive, central memory, regulatory and stem cell-like memory CD4+ T cells with a panel that included CD45RO, CCR7, CD25, CD127, CD95 and CD27. Every sorted population had a purity above 95%. PBMCs were isolated right away by Lymphoprep density gradient centrifugation and were stained directly, without culture. To minimize batch effects, samples were stained and sorted in pairs, one healthy donor with one patient per experiment. The High Capacity cDNA Reverse Transcription Kit was used to reverse transcribe all of the isolated RNA, meaning that expressed TCRB transcripts were what got sequenced. Naive, central memory and regulatory T cell samples underwent deep immunoSEQ sequencing, averaging about 3.3 million total reads per sample. Sorted cells were lysed in RLT buffer and RNA was extracted with DNase-treated RNeasy Micro or Mini kits, depending on cell number. Each cell subset was processed on its own to prevent cross-contamination, while patient and healthy donor samples were processed together. Using the immunoSEQ multiplex PCR, TCRB sequences were amplified from cDNA into 87-bp fragments spanning the CDR3 region. The amplicons were sequenced using the Illumina HiSeq platform. Per the original workflow: Synthetic template baselines were used to correct PCR bias computationally, reads within Hamming distance 2 were collapsed together, and singletons that could not be merged were discarded. By aligning reads against IMGT, V, D and J genes, CDR3 length, and insertions or deletions at six rearrangement sites were assigned. Clonotype counts were normalized to sorted cell number within each subset before computing true diversity and Gini coefficients with the tcR R package. Repertoire sharing was quantified using the overlap coefficient calculated on TCRB nucleotide sequences. Out-of-frame TCRB sequences from naive cells were analyzed as a proxy for the pre-selection repertoire. In TCRdb, the immuneACCESS table is reduced to in-frame sequences with V and J assigned. These tables do not hold every clone; where another copy was compared, an unresolved V gene accounts for under half, and the others remain unexplained. The V and J calls and clone size come from that table; D and trimming were worked out from the DNA. The sample table contains more than 550,000 clones; only one count was recorded for about 14% of them. 0.04% of the sample comes from the top ten.

Worth noting for this clone: Its antigen is currently not known. Base-call qualities are not available, and no considerably larger clone is one nucleotide away.

Measured from the cysteine to the phenylalanine, the CDR3 is 14 residues long. The kept DNA is CDR3 alone, 42 bases in frame from the first base. V ends up 7 bases short and J 5 bases short, with an unmatched junction base count of 7. Based on the germline V gene (reference sequence), the CDR1 and CDR2 sequences are LNHDA and SQIVND. This clonotype was obtained from a man between 18 and 29 years old with type 1 diabetes. The sample comprised naive CD4+ T cells from blood. The cell subset or site tag for this specimen amounts to: true naive CD4+ T cells. This sequence uses TRBV19 and TRBJ2-1, with 8 bases aligning to TRBD1. The bases read TGTGCCAGTAATCGGGGACAGGCACACAATGAGCAGTTCTTC. This sequence encodes CASNRGQAHNEQFF.